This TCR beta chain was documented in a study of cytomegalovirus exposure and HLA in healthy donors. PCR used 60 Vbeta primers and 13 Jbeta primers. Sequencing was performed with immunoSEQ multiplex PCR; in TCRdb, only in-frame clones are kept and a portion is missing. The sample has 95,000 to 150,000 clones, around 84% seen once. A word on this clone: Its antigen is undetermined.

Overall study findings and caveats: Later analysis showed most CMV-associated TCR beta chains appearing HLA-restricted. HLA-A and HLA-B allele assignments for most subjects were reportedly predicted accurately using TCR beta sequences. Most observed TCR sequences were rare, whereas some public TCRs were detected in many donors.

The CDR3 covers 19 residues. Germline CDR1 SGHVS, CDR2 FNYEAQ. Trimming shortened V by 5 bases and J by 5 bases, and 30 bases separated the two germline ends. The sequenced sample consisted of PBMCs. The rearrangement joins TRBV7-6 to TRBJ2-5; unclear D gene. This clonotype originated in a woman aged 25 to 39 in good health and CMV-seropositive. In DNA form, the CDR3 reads TGTGCCAGCAGCGTCAAGAGCCGAAGTAGTAACCCCTTGCGGGAGACCCAGTACTTC. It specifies CASSVKSRSSNPLRETQYF.